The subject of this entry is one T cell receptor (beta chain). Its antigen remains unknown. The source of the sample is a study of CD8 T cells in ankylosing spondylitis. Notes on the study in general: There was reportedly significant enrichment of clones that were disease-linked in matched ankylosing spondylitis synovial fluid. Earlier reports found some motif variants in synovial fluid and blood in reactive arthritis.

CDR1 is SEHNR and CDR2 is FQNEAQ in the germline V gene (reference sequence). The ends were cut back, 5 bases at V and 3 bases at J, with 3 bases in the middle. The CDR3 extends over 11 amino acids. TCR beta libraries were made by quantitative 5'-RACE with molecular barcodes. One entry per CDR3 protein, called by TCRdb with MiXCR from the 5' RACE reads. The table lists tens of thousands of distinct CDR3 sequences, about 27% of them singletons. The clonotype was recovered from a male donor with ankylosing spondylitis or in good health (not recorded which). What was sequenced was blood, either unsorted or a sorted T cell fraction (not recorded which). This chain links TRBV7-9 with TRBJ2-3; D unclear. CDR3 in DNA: TGTGCCAGCAGCCCAACAGATACGCAGTATTTT. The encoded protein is CASSPTDTQYF.